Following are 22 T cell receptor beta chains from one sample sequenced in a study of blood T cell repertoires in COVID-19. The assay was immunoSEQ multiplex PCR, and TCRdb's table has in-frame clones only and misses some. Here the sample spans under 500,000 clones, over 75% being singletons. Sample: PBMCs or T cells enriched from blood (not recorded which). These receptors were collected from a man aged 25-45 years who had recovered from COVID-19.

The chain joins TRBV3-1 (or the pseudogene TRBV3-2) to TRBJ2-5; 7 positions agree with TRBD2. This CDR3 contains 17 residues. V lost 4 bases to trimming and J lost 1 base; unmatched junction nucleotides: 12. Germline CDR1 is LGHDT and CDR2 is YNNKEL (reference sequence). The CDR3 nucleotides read TGTGCCAGCAGCCCCCTGAGAGGCGGGAGTGGCCAAGAGACCCAGTACTTC. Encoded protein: CASSPLRGGSGQETQYF.

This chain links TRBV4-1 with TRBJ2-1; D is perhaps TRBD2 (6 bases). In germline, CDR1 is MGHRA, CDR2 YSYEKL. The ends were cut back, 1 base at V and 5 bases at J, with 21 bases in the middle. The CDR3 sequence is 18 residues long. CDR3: CASSQASVAWRGNNEQFF. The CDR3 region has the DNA TGCGCCAGCAGCCAAGCTAGTGTGGCCTGGCGGGGCAACAATGAGCAGTTCTTC.

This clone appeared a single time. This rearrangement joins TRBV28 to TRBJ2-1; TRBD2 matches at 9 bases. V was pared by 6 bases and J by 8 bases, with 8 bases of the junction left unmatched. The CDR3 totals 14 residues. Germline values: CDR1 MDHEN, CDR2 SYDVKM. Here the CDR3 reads CASRVAGVSDEQFF. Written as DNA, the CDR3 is TGTGCCAGCAGGGTAGCGGGAGTGTCGGATGAGCAGTTCTTC.

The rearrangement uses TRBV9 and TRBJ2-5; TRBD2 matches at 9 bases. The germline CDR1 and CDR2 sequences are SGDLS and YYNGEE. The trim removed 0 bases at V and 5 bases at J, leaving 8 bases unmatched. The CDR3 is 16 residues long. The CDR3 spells CASSVGIAGVGETQYF. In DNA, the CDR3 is TGTGCCAGCAGCGTAGGGATAGCGGGAGTGGGCGAGACCCAGTACTTC.

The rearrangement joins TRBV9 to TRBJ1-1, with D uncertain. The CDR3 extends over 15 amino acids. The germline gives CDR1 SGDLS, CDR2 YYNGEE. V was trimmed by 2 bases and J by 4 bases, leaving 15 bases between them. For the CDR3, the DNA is TGTGCCAGCAGCGTCAATCATGGGCTTGGCACTGAAGCTTTCTTT. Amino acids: CASSVNHGLGTEAFF.

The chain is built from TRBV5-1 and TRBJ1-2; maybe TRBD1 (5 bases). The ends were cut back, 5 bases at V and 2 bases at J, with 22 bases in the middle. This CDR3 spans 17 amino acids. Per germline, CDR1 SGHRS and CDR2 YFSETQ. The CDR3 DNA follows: TGCGCCAGCAGTCAAATCCCGGCAGGGATCGACAACTATGGCTACACCTTC. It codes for CASSQIPAGIDNYGYTF. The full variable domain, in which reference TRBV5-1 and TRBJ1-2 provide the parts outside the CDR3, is KAGVTQTPRYLIKTRGQQVTLSCSPISGHRSVSWYQQTPGQGLQFLFEYFSETQRNKGNFPGRFSGRQFSNSRSEMNVSTLELGDSALYLCASSQIPAGIDNYGYTFGSGTRLTVV.

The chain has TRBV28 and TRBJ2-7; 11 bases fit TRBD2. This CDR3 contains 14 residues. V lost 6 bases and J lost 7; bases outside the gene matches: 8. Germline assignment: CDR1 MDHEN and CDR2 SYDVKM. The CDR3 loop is CASRASGRTDEQYF. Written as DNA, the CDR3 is TGTGCCAGCAGAGCTAGCGGGAGGACAGATGAGCAGTACTTC.

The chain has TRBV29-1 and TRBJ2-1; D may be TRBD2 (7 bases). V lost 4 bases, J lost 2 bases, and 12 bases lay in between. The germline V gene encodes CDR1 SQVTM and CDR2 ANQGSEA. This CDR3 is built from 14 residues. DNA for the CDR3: TGCAGCGTTGTGAGGGGGGGCGCCTACAATGAGCAGTTCTTC. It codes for CSVVRGGAYNEQFF.

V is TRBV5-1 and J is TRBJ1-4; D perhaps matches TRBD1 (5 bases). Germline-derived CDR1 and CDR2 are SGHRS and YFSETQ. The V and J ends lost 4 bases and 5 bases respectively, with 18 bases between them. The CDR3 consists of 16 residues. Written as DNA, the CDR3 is TGCGCCAGCAGCCCTAATACGGACATGCAAAATGAAAAACTGTTTTTT. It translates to CASSPNTDMQNEKLFF.

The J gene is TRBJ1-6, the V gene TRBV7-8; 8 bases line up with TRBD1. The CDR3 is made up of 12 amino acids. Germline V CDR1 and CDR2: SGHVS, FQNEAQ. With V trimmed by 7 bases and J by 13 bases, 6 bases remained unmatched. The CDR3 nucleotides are TGTGCCAGCACCCGGACAGGGAGGCCCCTCCACTTT. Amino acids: CASTRTGRPLHF.

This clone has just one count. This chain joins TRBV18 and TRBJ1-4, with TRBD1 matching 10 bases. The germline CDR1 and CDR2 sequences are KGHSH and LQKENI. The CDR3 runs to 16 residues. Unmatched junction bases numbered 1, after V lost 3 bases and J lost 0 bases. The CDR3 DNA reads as TGTGCCAGCTCACCGGGACAGGGGACAACTAATGAAAAACTGTTTTTT. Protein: CASSPGQGTTNEKLFF.

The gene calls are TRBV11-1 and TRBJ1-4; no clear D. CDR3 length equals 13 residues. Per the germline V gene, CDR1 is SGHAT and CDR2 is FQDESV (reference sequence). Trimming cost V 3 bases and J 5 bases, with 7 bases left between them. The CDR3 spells CASSFRGNEKLFF. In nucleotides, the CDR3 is TGTGCCAGCAGCTTTCGAGGGAATGAAAAACTGTTTTTT.

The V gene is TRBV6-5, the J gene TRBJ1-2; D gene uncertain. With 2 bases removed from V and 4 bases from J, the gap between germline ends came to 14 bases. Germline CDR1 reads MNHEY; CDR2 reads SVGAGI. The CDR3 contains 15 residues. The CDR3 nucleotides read TGTGCCAGCAGTTACGCTGAGGGTCTCATCTATGGCTACACCTTC. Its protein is CASSYAEGLIYGYTF.

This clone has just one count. Written as DNA, the CDR3 is TGTGCCAGCAGGGAGACAGGGATGAACACTGAAGCTTTCTTT. Translating gives CASRETGMNTEAFF. The chain carries TRBV7-2 and TRBJ1-1; 7 nucleotides match TRBD1. From germline, CDR1 is SGHTA and CDR2 FQGNSA. This CDR3 region has 14 residues. Unmatched junction bases numbered 4, after V lost 6 bases and J lost 0 bases.

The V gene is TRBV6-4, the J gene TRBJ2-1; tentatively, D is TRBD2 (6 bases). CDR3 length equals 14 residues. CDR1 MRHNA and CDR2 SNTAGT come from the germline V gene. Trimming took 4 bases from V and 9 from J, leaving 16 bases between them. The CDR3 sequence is CASSVLEGLGEQFF. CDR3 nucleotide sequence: TGTGCCAGCAGTGTATTGGAGGGATTAGGTGAGCAGTTCTTC.

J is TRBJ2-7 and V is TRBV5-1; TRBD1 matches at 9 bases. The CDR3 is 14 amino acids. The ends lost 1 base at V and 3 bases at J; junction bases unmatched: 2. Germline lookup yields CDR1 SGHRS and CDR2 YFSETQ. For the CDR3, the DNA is TGCGCCAGCAGCTTGTTGGGACAGGGCTACGAGCAGTACTTC. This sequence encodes CASSLLGQGYEQYF.

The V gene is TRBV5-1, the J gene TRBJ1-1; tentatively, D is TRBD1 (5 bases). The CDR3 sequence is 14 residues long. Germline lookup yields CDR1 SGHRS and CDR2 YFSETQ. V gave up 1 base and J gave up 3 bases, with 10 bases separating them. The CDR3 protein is CASSLQGGYTEAFF. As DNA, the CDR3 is TGCGCCAGCAGCTTGCAGGGAGGATACACTGAAGCTTTCTTT.

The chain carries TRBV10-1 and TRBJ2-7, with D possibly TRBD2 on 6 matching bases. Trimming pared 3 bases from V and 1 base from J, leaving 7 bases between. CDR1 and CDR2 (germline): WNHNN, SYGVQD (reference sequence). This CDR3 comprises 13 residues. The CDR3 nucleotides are TGCGCCAGCAGTGACCGGGAGTCCTACGAGCAGTACTTC. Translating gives CASSDRESYEQYF.

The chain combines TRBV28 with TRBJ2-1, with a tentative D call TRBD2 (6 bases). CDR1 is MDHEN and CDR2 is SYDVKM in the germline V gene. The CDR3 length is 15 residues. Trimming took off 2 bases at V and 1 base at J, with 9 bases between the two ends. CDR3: CASSLAGPSYNEQFF. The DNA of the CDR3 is TGTGCCAGCAGTTTAGCGGGGCCATCCTACAATGAGCAGTTCTTC.

In nucleotides, the CDR3 is TGTGCCAGCAAGCGGGGGCCTAGCTATGGCTACACCTTC. This gives the protein CASKRGPSYGYTF. The chain uses TRBV19 and TRBJ1-2; tentative D call: TRBD1 (6 bases). V lost 9 bases to trimming and J lost 4 bases, with 15 bases between them. From germline, CDR1 is LNHDA and CDR2 SQIVND (reference sequence). The CDR3 totals 13 residues.

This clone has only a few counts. As DNA, the CDR3 is TGTGCCAGCAGCTTGGCGGGAGGGAACGAGCAGTACTTC. This sequence encodes CASSLAGGNEQYF. The J gene is TRBJ2-7, the V gene TRBV5-4; 8 nucleotides agree with TRBD2. The germline gives CDR1 SGHNT, CDR2 YYREEE (reference sequence). The CDR3 totals 13 residues. V was pared by 0 bases and J by 5 bases, with 1 base of the junction left unmatched. Full variable domain (outside the CDR3, taken from reference TRBV5-4 and TRBJ2-7): ETGVTQSPTHLIKTRGQQVTLRCSSQSGHNTVSWYQQALGQGPQFIFQYYREEENGRGNFPPRFSGLQFPNYSSELNVNALELDDSALYLCASSLAGGNEQYFGPGTRLTVT.

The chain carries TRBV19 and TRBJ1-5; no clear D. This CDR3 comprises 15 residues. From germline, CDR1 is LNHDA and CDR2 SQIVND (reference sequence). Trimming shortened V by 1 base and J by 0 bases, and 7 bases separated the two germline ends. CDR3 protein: CASSIVHYSNQPQHF. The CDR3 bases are TGTGCCAGTAGTATAGTGCACTATAGCAATCAGCCCCAGCATTTT.